Below, one T cell receptor beta chain is given with its context. The antigen is undetermined. Per the germline V gene, CDR1 is MDHEN and CDR2 is SYDVKM. V was cut by 5 bases and J by 9 bases, with 17 bases left in between. The CDR3 extends over 15 amino acids. This sample stems from a study of T-cell memory formation after mild COVID-19. MiXCR was run by TCRdb on the 5' RACE reads, yielding one entry per CDR3 protein. The sample holds about 340,000 distinct CDR3 sequences; roughly 20% are singletons and the top ten take 21%. Study results and limitations: Day 15 to 85 contracting clones showed balanced CD4/CD8; day 15 to 37 expanders favored CD4+.

The V and J genes are TRBV28 and TRBJ1-6; D remains ambiguous. The sequencing sample was made of PBMCs or a T cell subset sorted from them (not recorded which). This receptor was taken from a man younger than 35 who had mild COVID-19 (a few samples of this study predate the infection). Cell type and time point are not known. The CDR3 here is CASSLDWGLTSPLHF. CDR3 in DNA: TGTGCCAGCAGTCTCGATTGGGGTCTCACTTCACCCCTCCACTTT.